This TCR beta chain was observed in a study of identical twins. V trimming: 6 bases; J trimming: 3 bases; junction bases outside the gene matches: 8. The germline gives CDR1 DFQATT, CDR2 SNEGSKA (reference sequence). The CDR3 loop spans 15 amino acids. This clonotype occurred many times. Each CDR3 protein is one row after TCRdb ran MiXCR on the 5' RACE reads. This table holds fewer than 650,000 distinct CDR3 sequences, roughly 9.9% found once. The same data also contributed to another study, on yellow fever vaccine responses in identical twins.

V usage is TRBV20-1 and J usage is TRBJ2-2; 9 bases are a match to TRBD2. The TCR originated in a woman under 30 in good health. The sample was PBMCs. The CDR3 protein is CSAKVSGSDTGELFF. CDR3 DNA: TGCAGTGCGAAAGTTAGCGGGAGTGACACCGGGGAGCTGTTTTTT.